Detailed here is one T cell receptor beta chain. Its antigen is still unknown. The junction does not match germline at one end; this may be a read error. The record originates from a study of vaccination effects on CD4 cells after COVID-19. Turning to the study itself: Post-vaccine sampling occurred a median 72 days after the second dose.

Expansion with viral peptide pools was applied to antigen-specific CD4+ T cells by the ViraFEST assay prior to sequencing. Isolation of CD4+ T cells took place after 10 days of culture. Everyone in the study got two shots of either the BNT162b2 or mRNA-1273 vaccine. This CDR3 spans 15 amino acids. Germline V gives CDR1 MNHEY, CDR2 SVGAGI. The table came from immunoSEQ multiplex PCR; TCRdb's copy has only in-frame clones and leaves some out. The sample lists 24,000 or so clones, approximately 69% occurring once. Points from the study as a whole: There were few convalescent patients in the study and no early post-infection timepoints. Clones arising from infection and from vaccination showed marked clonal contraction late after vaccination. Healthy vaccine recipients' vaccine-induced clones were almost all SARS-CoV-2 mono-reactive.

The J gene is TRBJ1-4, the V gene TRBV6-5; the match to TRBD1 covers 9 bases. This TCR came from a human donor who received a COVID-19 vaccine. The sample here was CD4+ T cells from PBMCs cultured with SARS-CoV-2 spike peptides, taken after COVID-19 vaccination. The CDR3 loop reads CASTYSGTGYEKLFF. For the CDR3, the DNA is TGTGCCAGCACTTACTCGGGGACAGGGTATGAAAAACTGTTTTTT.